What follows describes a single TCR beta chain. Its antigen is not identified. This sample stems from a study of CD8 T cells in ankylosing spondylitis. Notes on the study in general: Reportedly, disease-linked clones are significantly enriched in ankylosing spondylitis patients' matched synovial fluid.

Quantitative 5'-RACE with molecular barcodes generated TCR beta libraries. Each CDR3 protein is one row after TCRdb ran MiXCR on the 5' RACE reads. Of some 90,000 distinct CDR3 sequences in the sample, roughly 30% were seen once. Trimming removed 4 bases at V and 1 base at J, with 2 bases between. CDR1 and CDR2 (germline): ENHRY, SYGVKD. This CDR3 is 12 amino acids long. The material sequenced was blood, either unsorted or a sorted T cell fraction (not recorded which). The chain couples TRBV10-3 to TRBJ1-5; D gene uncertain. The clonotype was recovered from a male donor with ankylosing spondylitis or in good health (not recorded which). CDR3 region: CAISASNQPQHF. CDR3 bases: TGTGCCATCAGTGCCAGCAATCAGCCCCAGCATTTT.